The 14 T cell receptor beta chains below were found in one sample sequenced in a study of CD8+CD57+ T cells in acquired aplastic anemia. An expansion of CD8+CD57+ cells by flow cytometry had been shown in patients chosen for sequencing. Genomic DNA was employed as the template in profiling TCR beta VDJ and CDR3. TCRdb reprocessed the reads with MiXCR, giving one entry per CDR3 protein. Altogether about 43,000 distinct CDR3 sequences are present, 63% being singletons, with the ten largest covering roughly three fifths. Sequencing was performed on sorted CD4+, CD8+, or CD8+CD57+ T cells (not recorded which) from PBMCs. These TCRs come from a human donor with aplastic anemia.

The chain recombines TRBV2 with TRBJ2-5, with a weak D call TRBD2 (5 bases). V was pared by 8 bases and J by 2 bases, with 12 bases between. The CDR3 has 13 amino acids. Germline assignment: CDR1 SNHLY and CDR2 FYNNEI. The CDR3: CASGGGRQETQYF. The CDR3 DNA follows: TGTGCCAGCGGTGGAGGCAGACAAGAGACCCAGTACTTC.

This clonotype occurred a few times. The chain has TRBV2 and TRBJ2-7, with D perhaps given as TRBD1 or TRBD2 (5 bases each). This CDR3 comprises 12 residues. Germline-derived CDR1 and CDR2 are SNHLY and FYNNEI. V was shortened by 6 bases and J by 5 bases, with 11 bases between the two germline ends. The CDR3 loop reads CASRGPGNEQYF. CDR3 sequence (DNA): TGTGCCAGCAGGGGACCAGGGAACGAGCAGTACTTC. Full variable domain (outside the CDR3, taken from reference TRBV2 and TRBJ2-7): EPEVTQTPSHQVTQMGQEVILRCVPISNHLYFYWYRQILGQKVEFLVSFYNNEISEKSEIFDDQFSVERPDGSNFTLKIRSTKLEDSAMYFCASRGPGNEQYFGPGTRLTVT.

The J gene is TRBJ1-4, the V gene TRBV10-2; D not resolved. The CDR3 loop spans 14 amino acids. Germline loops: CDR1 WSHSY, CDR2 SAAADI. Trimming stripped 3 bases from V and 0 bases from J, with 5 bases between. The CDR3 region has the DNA TGCGCCAGCAGTGAAAGGGCAACTAATGAAAAACTGTTTTTT. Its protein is CASSERATNEKLFF.

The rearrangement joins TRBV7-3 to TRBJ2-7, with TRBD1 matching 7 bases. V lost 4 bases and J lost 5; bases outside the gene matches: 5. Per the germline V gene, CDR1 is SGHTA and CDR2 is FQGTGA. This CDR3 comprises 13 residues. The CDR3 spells CASSSTGVDEQYF. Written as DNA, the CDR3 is TGTGCCAGCAGCTCAACAGGGGTGGACGAGCAGTACTTC.

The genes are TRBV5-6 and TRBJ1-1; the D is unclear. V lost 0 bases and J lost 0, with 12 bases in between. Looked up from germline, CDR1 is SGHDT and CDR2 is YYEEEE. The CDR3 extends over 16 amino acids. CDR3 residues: CASSLDIGEMNTEAFF. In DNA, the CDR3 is TGTGCCAGCAGCTTGGATATTGGAGAAATGAACACTGAAGCTTTCTTT.

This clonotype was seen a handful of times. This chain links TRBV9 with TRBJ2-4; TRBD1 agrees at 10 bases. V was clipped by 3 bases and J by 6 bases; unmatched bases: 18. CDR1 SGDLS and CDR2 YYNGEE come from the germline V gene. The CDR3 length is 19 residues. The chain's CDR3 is CASSAGPGQGRIGRNIQYF. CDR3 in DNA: TGTGCCAGCAGCGCGGGCCCGGGACAGGGGAGGATTGGTAGAAACATTCAGTACTTC.

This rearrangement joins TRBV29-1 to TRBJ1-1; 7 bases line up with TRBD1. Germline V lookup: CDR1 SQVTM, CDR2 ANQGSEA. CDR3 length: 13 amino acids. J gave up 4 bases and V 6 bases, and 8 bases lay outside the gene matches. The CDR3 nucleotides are TGCAGCGTCGAAAGGGGGCCGGGCACTGAAGCTTTCTTT. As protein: CSVERGPGTEAFF.

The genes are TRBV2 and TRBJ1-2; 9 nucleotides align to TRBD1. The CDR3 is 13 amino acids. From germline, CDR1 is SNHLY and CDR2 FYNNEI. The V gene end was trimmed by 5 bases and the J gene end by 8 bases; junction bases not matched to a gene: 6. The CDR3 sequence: CASSPTGGNGYTF. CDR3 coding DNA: TGTGCCAGCAGTCCTACAGGGGGCAACGGCTACACCTTC.

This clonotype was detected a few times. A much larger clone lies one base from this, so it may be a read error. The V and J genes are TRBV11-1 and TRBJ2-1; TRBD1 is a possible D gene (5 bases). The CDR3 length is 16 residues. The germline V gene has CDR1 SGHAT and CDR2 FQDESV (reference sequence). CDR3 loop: CAGSLRGGTTYNEQFF. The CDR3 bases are TGTGCCGGCAGCTTAAGGGGCGGAACGACCTACAATGAGCAGTTCTTC.

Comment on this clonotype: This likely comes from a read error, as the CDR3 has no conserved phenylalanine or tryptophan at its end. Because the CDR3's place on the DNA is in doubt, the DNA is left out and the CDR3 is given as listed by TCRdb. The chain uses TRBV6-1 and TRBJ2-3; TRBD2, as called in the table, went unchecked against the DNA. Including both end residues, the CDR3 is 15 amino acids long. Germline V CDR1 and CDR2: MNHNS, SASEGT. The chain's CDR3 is CASLGQAGGLDTKYY.

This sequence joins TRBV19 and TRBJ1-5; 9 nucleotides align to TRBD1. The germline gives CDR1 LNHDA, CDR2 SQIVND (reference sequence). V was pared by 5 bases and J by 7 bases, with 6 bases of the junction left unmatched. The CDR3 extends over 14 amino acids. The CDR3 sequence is CASSSGQGEQPQHF. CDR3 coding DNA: TGTGCCAGTAGTTCGGGACAGGGTGAGCAGCCCCAGCATTTT.

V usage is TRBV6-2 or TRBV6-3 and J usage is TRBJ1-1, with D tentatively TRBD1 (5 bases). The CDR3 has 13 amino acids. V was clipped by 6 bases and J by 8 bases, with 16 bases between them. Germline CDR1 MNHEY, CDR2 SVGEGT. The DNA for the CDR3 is TGTGCCAGCAGACGCGGGACCGGTGGAGAAGCTTTCTTT. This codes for CASRRGTGGEAFF.

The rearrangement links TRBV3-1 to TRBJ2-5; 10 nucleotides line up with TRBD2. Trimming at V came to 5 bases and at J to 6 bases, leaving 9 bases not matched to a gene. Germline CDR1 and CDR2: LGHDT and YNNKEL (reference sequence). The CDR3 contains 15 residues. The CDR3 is CASSSSGRASKTQYF. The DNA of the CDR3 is TGTGCCAGCAGCTCCAGCGGGAGGGCCTCAAAGACCCAGTACTTC.

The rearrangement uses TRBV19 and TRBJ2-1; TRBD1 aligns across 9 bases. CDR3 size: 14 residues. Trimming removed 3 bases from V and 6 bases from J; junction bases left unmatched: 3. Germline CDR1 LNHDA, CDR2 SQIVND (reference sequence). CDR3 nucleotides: TGTGCCAGTAGTATTCGGACAGGGGCCAATGAGCAGTTCTTC. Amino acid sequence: CASSIRTGANEQFF.